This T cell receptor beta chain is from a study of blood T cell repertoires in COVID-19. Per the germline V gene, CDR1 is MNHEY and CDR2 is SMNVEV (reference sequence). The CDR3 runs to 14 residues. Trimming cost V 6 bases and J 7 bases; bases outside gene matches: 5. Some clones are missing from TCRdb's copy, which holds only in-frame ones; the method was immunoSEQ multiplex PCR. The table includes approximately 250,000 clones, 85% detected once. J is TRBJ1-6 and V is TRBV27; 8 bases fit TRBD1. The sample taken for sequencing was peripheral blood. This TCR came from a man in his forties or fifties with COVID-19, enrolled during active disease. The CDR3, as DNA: TGTGCCAGCAGCCTGGACAGGGTCAATTCACCCCTCCACTTT. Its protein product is CASSLDRVNSPLHF.